The 27 T cell receptor beta chains given below trace back to one sample, sequenced in a study of T cell responses to AZD1222 COVID-19 vaccine (dated by TCRdb to 2020 to 2023). Receptors were amplified or captured by the immunoSEQ multiplex PCR assay. Here the immuneACCESS table is served through TCRdb, limited to in-frame sequences with V and J called. Missing clones are a known gap in these copies; in checked studies unresolved V genes cover under half, and the rest lacks a known reason. The sample table lists approximately 120,000 clones, 88% of them with a count of one. The top ten clones comprise 4.4% of the sample. The time point label for this specimen denotes: baseline before first vaccination. Sequences were derived from peripheral blood, sampled on day 0 of AZD1222 vaccination. These receptors all come from an adult in good health.

The J gene is TRBJ1-2, the V gene TRBV7-8, with 7 nucleotides matching TRBD1. The CDR3 is made up of 14 amino acids. The germline gives CDR1 SGHVS, CDR2 FQNEAQ. V shed 5 bases and J 8 bases; nucleotides not matched to a gene: 11. This CDR3 reads CASSQWDSKGGYTF. The CDR3, as DNA: TGTGCCAGCAGCCAATGGGACAGCAAAGGGGGCTACACCTTC.

The CDR3 nucleotides read TGTGCCAGCAGTTTAGGACAGCCCCAGCATTTT. It encodes CASSLGQPQHF. This chain joins TRBV6-2 or TRBV6-3 and TRBJ1-5; D remains unclear. Between the trimmed V and J ends, which lost 4 bases and 7 bases, there was a span of 5 bases. Germline CDR1 reads MNHEY; CDR2 reads SVGEGT. The CDR3 is 11 amino acids.

The chain is built from TRBV7-9 and TRBJ1-6; D is perhaps TRBD1 (6 bases). CDR1 is SEHNR, CDR2 FQNEAQ, per germline (reference sequence). The CDR3 spans 12 residues. V was pared by 6 bases and J by 9 bases, with 9 bases between. CDR3 residues: CASSNRVSPLHF. In DNA, the CDR3 is TGTGCCAGCAGTAACAGGGTTTCACCCCTCCACTTT. Combining the CDR3 with reference TRBV7-9 and TRBJ1-6 gives the whole variable domain DTGVSQNPRHKITKRGQNVTFRCDPISEHNRLYWYRQTLGQGPEFLTYFQNEAQLEKSRLLSDRFSAERPKGSFSTLEIQRTEQGDSAMYLCASSNRVSPLHFGNGTRLTVT.

The chain recombines TRBV27 with TRBJ1-1, with a possible D match to TRBD1 (5 bases). The germline CDR1 and CDR2 sequences are MNHEY and SMNVEV (reference sequence). Trimming took 8 bases from V and 8 from J, leaving 18 bases between them. The CDR3 totals 13 residues. The CDR3, as DNA: TGTGCCAGCTGTGGAGCCAGCACAGGCGAAGCTTTCTTT. Its translation is CASCGASTGEAFF.

V is TRBV18 and J is TRBJ1-1; D is perhaps TRBD1 (5 bases). Germline CDR1 and CDR2: KGHSH and LQKENI. The V gene lost 3 bases and the J gene lost 0 bases, with 8 bases spanning the gap. This CDR3 has 14 residues. This chain's CDR3 is CASSPMGLNTEAFF. The CDR3 DNA sequence: TGTGCCAGCTCACCGATGGGACTGAACACTGAAGCTTTCTTT.

The chain employs TRBV19 and TRBJ1-2, with 7 bases matching TRBD1. The CDR3 is made up of 16 amino acids. Losses at the gene ends were 3 bases for V and 4 bases for J; bases not matched to a gene: 11. Germline values: CDR1 LNHDA, CDR2 SQIVND (reference sequence). CDR3 DNA: TGTGCCAGTAGTATGCAGGGTTCGACAGGGACCTATGGCTACACCTTC. Its protein product is CASSMQGSTGTYGYTF.

The V and J genes are TRBV4-2 and TRBJ2-7; D assignment may be TRBD1 or TRBD2 (6 bases each). Germline CDR1 LGHNA, CDR2 YNFKEQ. V lost 0 bases to trimming and J lost 0 bases, with 15 bases between them. The CDR3 extends over 17 amino acids. The CDR3 region is CASSQDLRGALSYEQYF. The CDR3, as DNA: TGTGCCAGCAGCCAAGATCTGAGGGGGGCCCTCTCCTACGAGCAGTACTTC.

CDR3: CASAPDSTLDTQYF. The CDR3 DNA reads as TGTGCTAGTGCCCCGGACAGTACCCTGGATACGCAGTATTTT. The chain combines TRBV12-5 with TRBJ2-3, with a possible D match to TRBD1 (6 bases). Per germline, CDR1 LGHNT and CDR2 FRNRAP. The V and J ends lost 7 bases and 6 bases respectively, with 17 bases between them. The CDR3 has 14 residues.

This clone showed up just a few times. The gene calls are TRBV5-1 and TRBJ2-1; 10 bases line up with TRBD1. The V gene end was trimmed by 6 bases and the J gene end by 2 bases; junction bases not matched to a gene: 2. The germline gives CDR1 SGHRS, CDR2 YFSETQ. The length of the CDR3 is 14 residues. CDR3 loop: CASTGQGAYNEQFF. The CDR3, as DNA: TGCGCCAGCACCGGACAGGGGGCCTACAATGAGCAGTTCTTC.

This chain's CDR3 is CASSEAAGPYGYTF. The CDR3 DNA reads as TGTGCCAGCAGTGAAGCTGCAGGGCCCTATGGCTACACCTTC. The rearrangement links TRBV6-1 to TRBJ1-2; D possibly corresponds to TRBD1 (5 bases). Germline CDR1 and CDR2: MNHNS and SASEGT. The CDR3 extends over 14 amino acids. V was shortened by 0 bases and J by 4 bases, with 9 bases between the two germline ends.

CDR3 nucleotide sequence: TGTGCCAGCAGTGGGCTAGCGGGAGGGGATACGCAGTATTTT. Residues: CASSGLAGGDTQYF. The V gene is TRBV25-1, the J gene TRBJ2-3, with 12 bases aligning to TRBD2. The germline V gene encodes CDR1 MGHDK and CDR2 SYGVNS. After removal of 4 bases from V and 6 bases from J, the junction contained 2 bases not matched to a gene. CDR3 size: 14 residues.

The chain joins TRBV7-2 to TRBJ1-6; 10 nucleotides match TRBD1. The J segment lost 10 bases and the V segment lost 2 bases, leaving 5 bases of the junction unmatched. This CDR3 region has 15 residues. Germline-derived CDR1 and CDR2 are SGHTA and FQGNSA. The CDR3 loop reads CASSLSGTGASPLHF. In DNA form, the CDR3 reads TGTGCCAGCAGCTTATCGGGGACAGGGGCCTCACCCCTCCACTTT.

The chain joins TRBV7-6 to TRBJ2-1; 10 nucleotides line up with TRBD2. The length of the CDR3 is 15 residues. Per germline, CDR1 SGHVS and CDR2 FNYEAQ. J was trimmed by 9 bases and V by 5 bases; bases with no gene match: 10. The CDR3 loop reads CASSTRTSGYGEQFF. As DNA, the CDR3 is TGTGCCAGCAGCACCCGGACTAGCGGCTACGGTGAGCAGTTCTTC.

This clone was seen a handful of times. The rearrangement uses TRBV18 and TRBJ1-5; perhaps TRBD1 as D (6 bases). From germline, CDR1 is KGHSH and CDR2 LQKENI. The V gene lost 6 bases and the J gene lost 5 bases, with 20 bases spanning the gap. The CDR3 is made up of 16 amino acids. The DNA for the CDR3 is TGTGCCAGCTCCCCTCCCGGCGGGGGGGGCTATCAGCCCCAGCATTTT. Translating it yields CASSPPGGGGYQPQHF.

This chain uses TRBV7-6 with TRBJ2-1; D is perhaps TRBD2 (7 bases). Germline V CDR1 and CDR2: SGHVS, FNYEAQ. Trimming pared 5 bases from V and 6 bases from J, leaving 17 bases between. The CDR3 sequence is 15 residues long. Here the CDR3 DNA reads TGTGCCAGCAGCCCCCGGGGGGCGGGCGGCAATGAGCAGTTCTTC. This sequence encodes CASSPRGAGGNEQFF.

The chain employs TRBV19 and TRBJ1-2; maybe TRBD1 (6 bases). Trimming took off 5 bases at V and 4 bases at J, with 17 bases between the two ends. Germline V gene sequence: CDR1 LNHDA, CDR2 SQIVND (reference sequence). CDR3 length equals 15 residues. The CDR3 reads CASSPSTGILYGYTF. The CDR3 region has the DNA TGTGCCAGTAGTCCTAGTACAGGGATCCTCTATGGCTACACCTTC.

The chain couples TRBV5-8 to TRBJ2-7; D is possibly TRBD1 (6 bases). Germline CDR1 reads SGHTS; CDR2 reads YDEGEE. The V and J ends lost 1 base and 7 bases respectively, with 15 bases between them. The length of the CDR3 is 14 residues. The DNA of the CDR3 is TGTGCCAGCAGCTTGTATACAGGGCAAGGAGAGCAGTACTTC. It encodes CASSLYTGQGEQYF.

The chain recombines TRBV19 with TRBJ1-1, with D possibly matching TRBD1 (5 bases). The CDR3 consists of 15 residues. V was clipped by 10 bases and J by 3 bases, with 21 bases between them. Germline CDR1 is LNHDA and CDR2 is SQIVND (reference sequence). DNA of the CDR3: TGTGCCATCACGATCTTGGGCCCGGGGGACACTGAAGCTTTCTTT. This codes for CAITILGPGDTEAFF.

The chain carries TRBV5-4 and TRBJ2-1, with 12 bases fitting TRBD2. The CDR3 is made up of 16 amino acids. V lost 4 bases, J lost 8 bases, and 10 bases stayed unmatched. From germline, CDR1 is SGHNT and CDR2 YYREEE (reference sequence). CDR3 region: CASSEGTSGLLDEQFF. CDR3 bases: TGTGCCAGCAGCGAGGGGACTAGCGGGCTATTGGATGAGCAGTTCTTC.

About this clone itself: Other DNA sequences of this sample code for an identical CDR3. V is TRBV24-1 and J is TRBJ2-7; no clear D. The CDR3 runs to 13 residues. Trimming removed 4 bases from V and 0 bases from J, with 6 bases in between. CDR1 is KGHDR and CDR2 is SFDVKD in the germline V gene. CDR3 in DNA: TGTGCCACCAGTGAAGGCAGCTCCTACGAGCAGTACTTC. Its protein is CATSEGSSYEQYF.

This chain joins TRBV5-1 and TRBJ1-5, with no clear D. V was shortened by 4 bases and J by 4 bases, with 18 bases between the two germline ends. CDR1 SGHRS and CDR2 YFSETQ come from the germline V gene. This CDR3 spans 16 amino acids. The CDR3 bases are TGCGCCAGCAGCCCCCGCCGGGCCGAGATAAATCAGCCCCAGCATTTT. The encoded protein is CASSPRRAEINQPQHF.

The chain recombines TRBV3-1 (or the pseudogene TRBV3-2) with TRBJ2-6, with a weak D call TRBD2 (5 bases). The CDR3 spans 15 residues. The V end was cut by 5 bases, the J end by 0 bases, with 8 bases between. CDR1 LGHDT and CDR2 YNNKEL come from the germline V gene (reference sequence). In nucleotides, the CDR3 is TGTGCCAGCAGCGAGGGATTCTCTGGGGCCAACGTCCTGACTTTC. Encoded protein: CASSEGFSGANVLTF.

The CDR3: CAISEFGGTNTEAFF. The DNA of the CDR3 is TGTGCCATCAGTGAATTCGGAGGGACGAACACTGAAGCTTTCTTT. This rearrangement joins TRBV10-3 to TRBJ1-1; a possible D gene is TRBD1 (5 bases). The CDR3 runs to 15 residues. From germline, CDR1 is ENHRY and CDR2 SYGVKD. The ends were cut back, 3 bases at V and 1 base at J, with 12 bases in the middle.

The chain links TRBV7-9 to TRBJ1-4; D possibly corresponds to TRBD1 (5 bases). CDR3 length: 15 residues. Trimming removed 1 base from V and 9 bases from J, with 15 bases in between. The germline CDR1 and CDR2 sequences are SEHNR and FQNEAQ (reference sequence). The CDR3 spells CASSLGDGSFQKLFF. The CDR3 DNA is TGTGCCAGCAGCTTAGGGGACGGCTCATTCCAAAAACTGTTTTTT.

The CDR3 DNA reads TGCGCCAGCAGCCAAGTATCAGCGGCGGGGGAAAAACTGTTTTTT. Amino acid sequence: CASSQVSAAGEKLFF. The genes are TRBV4-3 and TRBJ1-4; D is unclear. From germline, CDR1 is LGHNA and CDR2 YSLEER. This CDR3 is 15 amino acids long. V was clipped by 1 base and J by 8 bases, with 14 bases between them.

The V call is TRBV5-1, the J call TRBJ1-4, with a possible D match to TRBD1 (5 bases). The V and J ends lost 0 bases and 6 bases respectively, with 15 bases between them. This CDR3 is built from 16 residues. Germline V gene lookup returns CDR1 SGHRS and CDR2 YFSETQ. For the CDR3, the DNA is TGCGCCAGCAGCTTGGAGGGGCAGGGAGGGTATGAAAAACTGTTTTTT. It yields the protein CASSLEGQGGYEKLFF.

The gene calls are TRBV9 and TRBJ2-3, with unresolved D. Germline V CDR1 and CDR2: SGDLS, YYNGEE. V shed 1 base and J shed 0 bases, with 12 bases lying between them. CDR3 size: 16 residues. The CDR3 sequence: CASSVLGLASTDTQYF. The DNA of the CDR3 is TGTGCCAGCAGCGTATTGGGGTTAGCTAGCACAGATACGCAGTATTTT.